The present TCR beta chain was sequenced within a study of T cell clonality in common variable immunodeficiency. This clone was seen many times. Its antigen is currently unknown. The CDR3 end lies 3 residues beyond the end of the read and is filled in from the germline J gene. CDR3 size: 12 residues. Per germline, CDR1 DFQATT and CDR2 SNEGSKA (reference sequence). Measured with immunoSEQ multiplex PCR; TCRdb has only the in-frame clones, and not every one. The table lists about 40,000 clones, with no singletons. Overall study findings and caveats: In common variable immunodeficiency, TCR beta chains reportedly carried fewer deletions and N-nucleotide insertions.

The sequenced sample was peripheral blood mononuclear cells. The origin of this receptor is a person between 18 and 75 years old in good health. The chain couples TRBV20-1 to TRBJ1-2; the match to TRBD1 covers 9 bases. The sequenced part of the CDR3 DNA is TGCAGTGCACCACAGGGGGCATTGGGC. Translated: CSAPQGALG. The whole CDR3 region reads CSAPQGALGYTF.